This TCR beta chain was sequenced in a study of blood T cell repertoires in COVID-19. TCRdb keeps only in-frame clones here, not all; method: immunoSEQ multiplex PCR. The sample holds 400,000 to 500,000 clones, 70% to 90% seen once. CDR3 length: 13 amino acids. Trimming stripped 9 bases from V and 4 bases from J, with 16 bases between. CDR1 and CDR2 from the germline V gene are MNHEY and SVGAGI. Assignment of participants to cohorts was predicated upon participant-reported clinical history. The study recruited exposed participants who had met a COVID-19 case within 2 weeks before entry. The sequencing input was PBMCs or T cells enriched from blood (not recorded which). The TCR originated in a woman younger than 35 who had been exposed to COVID-19. The chain joins TRBV6-5 to TRBJ2-7, with a weak D call TRBD2 (5 bases). CDR3 sequence (DNA): TGTGCCAGGATGGCCCTACGGAGGTACGAGCAGTACTTC. It translates to CARMALRRYEQYF.